The 2 T cell receptor beta chains below come from one sample, sequenced in a study of T-cell reconstitution after alpha-beta-depleted transplantation in children. Unique molecular identifiers were used to barcode this TCRbeta library. TCRdb called the PCR reads again in MiXCR, with one record for every CDR3 protein. The sample has around 370,000 distinct CDR3 sequences, 9% to 12% seen once. The sample was PBMCs from the stem cell graft donor, taken from the stem cell graft. The source of these receptors is a human donor who donated a stem cell graft to a child with acute lymphoblastic leukemia.

This clonotype was counted between two and nine times. The chain is built from TRBV12-3 or TRBV12-4 and TRBJ2-1; TRBD2 aligns across 7 bases. J was trimmed by 9 bases and V by 8 bases; bases with no gene match: 10. CDR3 length: 13 residues. The CDR3 here is CASGHLSGFEQFF. The CDR3 DNA reads TGTGCCAGCGGACATCTTAGCGGGTTTGAGCAGTTCTTC.

This clonotype was seen many times. The V and J genes are TRBV6-5 and TRBJ2-5; possibly TRBD2 for D (6 bases). Germline V lookup: CDR1 MNHEY, CDR2 SVGAGI. V was clipped by 10 bases and J by 5 bases, with 14 bases between them. The length of the CDR3 is 12 residues. CDR3 loop: CATRTTWETQYF. Here the CDR3 DNA reads TGTGCCACAAGGACTACTTGGGAGACCCAGTACTTC.